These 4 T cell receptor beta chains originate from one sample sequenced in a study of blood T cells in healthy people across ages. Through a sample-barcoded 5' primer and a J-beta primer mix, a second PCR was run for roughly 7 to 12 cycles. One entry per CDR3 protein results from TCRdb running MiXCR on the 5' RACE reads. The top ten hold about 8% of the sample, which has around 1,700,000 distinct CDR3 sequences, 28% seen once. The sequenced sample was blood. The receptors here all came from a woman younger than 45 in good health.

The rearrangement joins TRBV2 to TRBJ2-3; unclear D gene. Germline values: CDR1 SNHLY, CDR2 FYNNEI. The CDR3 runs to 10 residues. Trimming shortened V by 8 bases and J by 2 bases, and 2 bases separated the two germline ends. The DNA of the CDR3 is TGTGCCAGCTTCACAGATACGCAGTATTTT. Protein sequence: CASFTDTQYF.

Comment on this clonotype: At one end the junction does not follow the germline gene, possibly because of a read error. The CDR3 spells CAGSAGGLADTQYF. For the CDR3, the DNA is TGTGCCGGCAGCGCCGGAGGTCTAGCAGATACGCAGTATTTT. The rearrangement joins TRBV7-2 to TRBJ2-3, with D possibly being TRBD2 (5 bases). CDR1 is SGHTA and CDR2 is FQGNSA in the germline V gene. The CDR3 has 14 residues.

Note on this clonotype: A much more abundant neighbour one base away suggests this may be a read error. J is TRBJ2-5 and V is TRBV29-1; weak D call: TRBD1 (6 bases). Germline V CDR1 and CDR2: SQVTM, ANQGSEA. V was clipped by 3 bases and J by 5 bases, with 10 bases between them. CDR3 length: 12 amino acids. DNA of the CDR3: TGCAGCGTTGAGAGGCAGGGGGAGACCCAGTACTTC. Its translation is CSVERQGETQYF.

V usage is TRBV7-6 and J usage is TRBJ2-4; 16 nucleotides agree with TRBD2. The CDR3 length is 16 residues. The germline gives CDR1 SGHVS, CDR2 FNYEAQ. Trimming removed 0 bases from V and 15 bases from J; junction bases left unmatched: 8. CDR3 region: CASSLAGLAGGNERYF. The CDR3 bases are TGTGCCAGCAGCTTAGCGGGACTAGCGGGAGGGAACGAGCGGTACTTC.